These 10 T cell receptor beta chains share one sample of origin, sequenced in a study of T cells after yellow fever vaccination. TCRdb reprocessed the 5' RACE reads via MiXCR and lists one record per CDR3 protein. The profile shows about 220,000 distinct CDR3 sequences, more than 6.5% of them singletons. Sequencing used CD4+ T cells sorted from PBMCs, obtained on the day of the yellow fever booster vaccination. These receptors all stem from a man aged 25-45 years who received the YFV17D yellow fever vaccine.

In its sample, this clonotype was seen a few times. The V gene is TRBV28, the J gene TRBJ1-3; D gene unclear. The CDR3 length is 12 residues. Germline lookup yields CDR1 MDHEN and CDR2 SYDVKM. Trimming pared 6 bases from V and 9 bases from J, leaving 12 bases between. As DNA, the CDR3 is TGTGCCAGCAGCAACTCCTTACTCACCATATATTTT. It specifies CASSNSLLTIYF.

A note on this clonotype: One end of the junction varies from germline; a read error may be responsible. This rearrangement joins TRBV5-1 to TRBJ2-5; the D gene is possibly TRBD1 (7 bases). Germline CDR1 and CDR2: SGHRS and YFSETQ. The CDR3 has 15 residues. The DNA of the CDR3 is TGCGCCAGCACAGGGGGGAGCGGAATTCAAGAGACCCACTACTTC. Translating it yields CASTGGSGIQETHYF.

In this sample, this clonotype turned up a few times. The chain joins TRBV2 to TRBJ1-4; D gene ambiguous. Germline values: CDR1 SNHLY, CDR2 FYNNEI. The CDR3 has 14 residues. Trimming shortened V by 1 base and J by 6 bases, and 9 bases separated the two germline ends. CDR3 bases: TGTGCCAGCAGTGAAGAGGTCTTGTATGAAAAACTGTTTTTT. Amino acids: CASSEEVLYEKLFF. Based on the CDR3 plus reference TRBV2 and TRBJ1-4, the full variable domain is EPEVTQTPSHQVTQMGQEVILRCVPISNHLYFYWYRQILGQKVEFLVSFYNNEISEKSEIFDDQFSVERPDGSNFTLKIRSTKLEDSAMYFCASSEEVLYEKLFFGSGTQLSVL.

This clonotype was counted at least ten times. V gene TRBV15 combines with J gene TRBJ2-3; TRBD1 is a possible D gene (5 bases). CDR1 and CDR2 (germline): LNHNV, YYDKDF (reference sequence). Deletions cut 2 bases from V and 3 bases from J, with 21 bases between. The CDR3 length is 18 residues. CDR3 DNA: TGTGCCACCAGCAGAAAACCTTACCGGGCCCAGGGAACAGATACGCAGTATTTT. Translated: CATSRKPYRAQGTDTQYF.

This clonotype was detected many times. The CDR3 DNA reads TGTGCCAGCAGTTACAAGAGCAATCAGCCCCAGCATTTT. Protein product: CASSYKSNQPQHF. This chain uses TRBV6-2 or TRBV6-3 with TRBJ1-5; D is unresolved. The CDR3 covers 13 residues. Per germline, CDR1 MNHEY and CDR2 SVGEGT. V was pared by 2 bases and J by 1 base, with 3 bases between.

This clonotype was counted only a few times. The chain uses TRBV20-1 and TRBJ2-1, with D possibly TRBD2 on 6 matching bases. The CDR3 covers 16 residues. The V end was cut by 1 base, the J end by 0 bases, with 13 bases between. Germline V gene lookup returns CDR1 DFQATT and CDR2 SNEGSKA (reference sequence). The CDR3 sequence: CSARAARGSSYNEQFF. The CDR3 DNA follows: TGCAGTGCTAGAGCGGCTCGGGGGAGCTCCTACAATGAGCAGTTCTTC.

A few counts support this clonotype. This chain links TRBV6-1 with TRBJ2-2; D call uncertain. The CDR3 extends over 14 amino acids. V was cut by 6 bases and J by 0 bases, with 8 bases left in between. In germline, CDR1 is MNHNS, CDR2 SASEGT. The CDR3 spells CASRRTANTGELFF. The DNA of the CDR3 is TGTGCCAGCAGACGAACAGCGAACACCGGGGAGCTGTTTTTT.

This clonotype was observed many times. This rearrangement joins TRBV7-2 to TRBJ2-1, with D possibly being TRBD2 (6 bases). CDR3 length: 14 amino acids. Trimming cost V 4 bases and J 9 bases, with 16 bases left between them. In germline, CDR1 is SGHTA, CDR2 FQGNSA. The chain's CDR3 is CASSSRRFGSEQFF. As DNA, the CDR3 is TGTGCCAGCAGCTCGAGACGTTTCGGGAGTGAGCAGTTCTTC.

This clonotype occurred many times. The chain joins TRBV7-3 to TRBJ2-3; 10 positions agree with TRBD2. There are 16 residues in the CDR3. With V trimmed by 5 bases and J by 9 bases, 14 bases remained unmatched. Germline assignment: CDR1 SGHTA and CDR2 FQGTGA. CDR3 sequence: CASSPTIAGGRDTQYF. The CDR3 DNA follows: TGTGCCAGCAGCCCCACGATAGCGGGAGGAAGGGACACGCAGTATTTT.

The chain recombines TRBV6-1 with TRBJ2-7; D perhaps matches TRBD2 (5 bases). V lost 8 bases, J lost 3 bases, and 20 bases lay in between. The CDR3 consists of 15 residues. The germline V gene has CDR1 MNHNS and CDR2 SASEGT. CDR3 nucleotide sequence: TGTGCCAGCCGCCTAGAGCCGGGAAGATACTACGAGCAGTACTTC. Translated: CASRLEPGRYYEQYF.